The 23 T cell receptor beta chains below were found in one sample sequenced in a study of shared clonotypes between healthy human individuals. Sequencing was performed with immunoSEQ multiplex PCR; in TCRdb, only in-frame clones are kept and a portion is missing. The top ten hold 0.85% to 1.2% of the sample, which has millions of clones, approximately 95% seen once. CD45RO-negative cells were positively selected for CCR7, leaving out terminally differentiated effector memory CD45RA+ cells. The specimen sequenced was naive CD8+ T cells sorted from blood. Source of these receptors: a man aged 18 to 29 in good health.

This clone was seen only once. The rearrangement joins TRBV6-1 to TRBJ2-7; 12 nucleotides match TRBD1. Germline CDR1 reads MNHNS; CDR2 reads SASEGT. V shed 6 bases, J shed 4 bases, and the junction held 7 bases outside the gene matches. CDR3 length: 15 amino acids. CDR3 sequence (DNA): TGTGCCAGCAGAGCGGGACAGGGGGCCCTTTACGAGCAGTACTTC. Protein: CASRAGQGALYEQYF.

The chain carries TRBV27 and TRBJ2-5; 13 bases map to TRBD2. V lost 5 bases and J lost 4; bases outside the gene matches: 13. CDR3 length: 18 amino acids. Germline assignment: CDR1 MNHEY and CDR2 SMNVEV (reference sequence). The CDR3 loop reads CASSPQTSGGAGRETQYF. CDR3 coding DNA: TGTGCCAGCAGTCCACAAACTAGCGGGGGGGCCGGGAGAGAGACCCAGTACTTC.

On this clone itself: One end of the junction fails to match germline, which may point to a read error. The chain employs TRBV6-1 and TRBJ2-3; the match to TRBD2 covers 8 bases. This CDR3 is built from 15 residues. CDR1 MNHNS and CDR2 SASEGT come from the germline V gene. CDR3 residues: CASSEAGVLADTQYF. DNA for the CDR3: TGTGCCAGCAGCGAAGCGGGAGTTCTTGCAGATACGCAGTATTTT.

This rearrangement joins TRBV7-9 to TRBJ2-2; D unresolved. This CDR3 region has 14 residues. Germline CDR1 is SEHNR and CDR2 is FQNEAQ (reference sequence). The V and J ends lost 2 bases and 0 bases respectively, with 4 bases between them. Here the CDR3 DNA reads TGTGCCAGCAGCTTATTCGCGAACACCGGGGAGCTGTTTTTT. It specifies CASSLFANTGELFF.

V and J are TRBV6-1 and TRBJ2-2; 8 bases agree with TRBD1. Unmatched junction bases numbered 4, after V lost 7 bases and J lost 6 bases. This CDR3 is 13 amino acids long. Germline CDR1 and CDR2: MNHNS and SASEGT. DNA for the CDR3: TGTGCCAGCAATCCGGACAGGGCCGGGGAGCTGTTTTTT. Translating it yields CASNPDRAGELFF.

J is TRBJ2-7 and V is TRBV19, with a weak D call TRBD2 (6 bases). Germline CDR1 LNHDA, CDR2 SQIVND (reference sequence). This CDR3 is 13 amino acids long. Trimming cost V 8 bases and J 3 bases, with 14 bases left between them. The CDR3 DNA follows: TGTGCCAGTTCGATGTTCGGGGGCTACGAGCAGTACTTC. Amino acids: CASSMFGGYEQYF. Combining the CDR3 with reference TRBV19 and TRBJ2-7 gives the whole variable domain DGGITQSPKYLFRKEGQNVTLSCEQNLNHDAMYWYRQDPGQGLRLIYYSQIVNDFQKGDIAEGYSVSREKKESFPLTVTSAQKNPTAFYLCASSMFGGYEQYFGPGTRLTVT.

The V gene is TRBV27, the J gene TRBJ2-1; a possible D gene is TRBD1 (6 bases). CDR3 length: 13 amino acids. The ends were cut back, 4 bases at V and 10 bases at J, with 14 bases in the middle. Germline V lookup: CDR1 MNHEY, CDR2 SMNVEV (reference sequence). The CDR3 coding sequence is TGTGCCAGCAGTTCCCCACAGGGCCACGAGCAGTTCTTC. Translated: CASSSPQGHEQFF.

This chain joins TRBV14 and TRBJ2-7, with a weak D call TRBD2 (6 bases). V was pared by 6 bases and J by 2 bases, with 14 bases between. The length of the CDR3 is 14 residues. Germline V CDR1 and CDR2: SGHDN, FVKESK. The CDR3 region has the DNA TGTGCCAGCAGTCCGGGAGTCCGAACCTACGAGCAGTACTTC. Protein: CASSPGVRTYEQYF.

The CDR3 here is CASSHRDRADEKLFF. CDR3 nucleotide sequence: TGTGCCAGCAGCCACCGGGACAGGGCGGATGAAAAACTGTTTTTT. V and J are TRBV7-2 and TRBJ1-4, with TRBD1 matching over 9 bases. The ends lost 5 bases at V and 6 bases at J; junction bases unmatched: 7. The CDR3 is 15 amino acids. Germline-derived CDR1 and CDR2 are SGHTA and FQGNSA.

About this clone itself: Other nucleotide sequences in the sample specify the same CDR3. The chain combines TRBV5-1 with TRBJ1-1, with a weak D call TRBD1 (5 bases). The V end lost 3 bases, the J end lost 1 base, and 10 bases lay between the germline ends. The CDR3 is made up of 14 amino acids. Looked up from germline, CDR1 is SGHRS and CDR2 is YFSETQ. The chain's CDR3 is CASSSGTENTEAFF. The CDR3, as DNA: TGCGCCAGCAGCTCGGGGACGGAGAACACTGAAGCTTTCTTT.

The chain carries TRBV28 and TRBJ2-4; D possibly matches TRBD1 or TRBD2 (5 bases each). The CDR3 totals 18 residues. Germline-derived CDR1 and CDR2 are MDHEN and SYDVKM. V was shortened by 3 bases and J by 0 bases, with 18 bases between the two germline ends. The DNA for the CDR3 is TGTGCCAGCAGTTTTCGGACACCGGGACCCTTAGCCAAAAACATTCAGTACTTC. It yields the protein CASSFRTPGPLAKNIQYF.

The chain combines TRBV29-1 with TRBJ1-1, with D uncertain. CDR1 and CDR2 from the germline V gene are SQVTM and ANQGSEA. This CDR3 spans 13 amino acids. Trimming removed 2 bases from V and 3 bases from J, with 10 bases in between. The CDR3 region is CSVEFPLYTEAFF. In nucleotides, the CDR3 is TGCAGCGTTGAATTTCCCCTGTACACTGAAGCTTTCTTT.

This clone was picked up one time. V is TRBV9 and J is TRBJ1-4; possible D gene TRBD1, 6 bases. This CDR3 is 14 amino acids long. V lost 3 bases and J 6 bases, leaving 12 bases between the germline ends. Germline V gene sequence: CDR1 SGDLS, CDR2 YYNGEE. The CDR3: CASSEGVRDEKLFF. DNA for the CDR3: TGTGCCAGCAGCGAGGGGGTTAGAGATGAAAAACTGTTTTTT.

The V gene is TRBV9, the J gene TRBJ2-5; D possibly uses TRBD1 or TRBD2 (6 bases each). Trimming removed 3 bases at V and 2 bases at J, with 14 bases between. Per germline, CDR1 SGDLS and CDR2 YYNGEE. The CDR3 is 15 amino acids. CDR3 nucleotide sequence: TGTGCCAGCAGCGAGGGTGGGGGGCCTCAAGAGACCCAGTACTTC. Amino acids: CASSEGGGPQETQYF.

This chain links TRBV6-5 with TRBJ2-2; no firm D call. V lost 9 bases to trimming and J lost 6 bases, with 8 bases between them. Germline CDR1 MNHEY, CDR2 SVGAGI. The CDR3 is made up of 11 amino acids. The CDR3 nucleotides read TGTGCCAGTGCCCTCGCCGGGGAGCTGTTTTTT. It specifies CASALAGELFF.

The V and J genes are TRBV7-9 and TRBJ1-4; the D gene is possibly TRBD1 (5 bases). This CDR3 has 17 amino acids. Germline V gene lookup returns CDR1 SEHNR and CDR2 FQNEAQ (reference sequence). Trimming removed 0 bases from V and 2 bases from J, with 13 bases in between. CDR3 amino acids: CASSLAFHGGTNEKLFF. In nucleotides, the CDR3 is TGTGCCAGCAGCTTAGCCTTTCACGGGGGGACTAATGAAAAACTGTTTTTT.

This clone was seen a single time. The V gene is TRBV7-9, the J gene TRBJ2-3, with no clear D. This CDR3 region has 15 residues. With 5 bases removed from V and 2 bases from J, the gap between germline ends came to 14 bases. Looked up from germline, CDR1 is SEHNR and CDR2 is FQNEAQ (reference sequence). The CDR3 is CASSPRQVDTDTQYF. CDR3 sequence (DNA): TGTGCCAGCAGCCCTCGACAAGTAGACACAGATACGCAGTATTTT.

The J gene is TRBJ2-1, the V gene TRBV7-9, with 7 bases aligning to TRBD2. CDR1 is SEHNR and CDR2 is FQNEAQ in the germline V gene (reference sequence). The CDR3 consists of 19 residues. Germline trimming cut 1 base from V and 2 bases from J; bases unmatched to any gene: 14. This chain's CDR3 is CASSLEEAIIAGPYNEQFF. CDR3 DNA: TGTGCCAGCAGCTTAGAGGAGGCGATCATAGCGGGTCCCTACAATGAGCAGTTCTTC. Variable domain in full (rest from reference TRBV7-9 and TRBJ2-1): DTGVSQNPRHKITKRGQNVTFRCDPISEHNRLYWYRQTLGQGPEFLTYFQNEAQLEKSRLLSDRFSAERPKGSFSTLEIQRTEQGDSAMYLCASSLEEAIIAGPYNEQFFGPGTRLTVL.

This sequence joins TRBV21-1 and TRBJ2-7; TRBD2, the table's D call, was not compared with the DNA. TRBV21-1 is described as a pseudogene. CDR3 length equals 15 residues. The CDR3 DNA reads TGTGCCAGCAGCAAAGTTCAGCGGAAGCGGGACGAGCAGTACTTC. This codes for CASSKVQRKRDEQYF.

This chain connects TRBV4-3 to TRBJ2-7; D is possibly TRBD2 (6 bases). This CDR3 comprises 14 residues. Trimming cost V 4 bases and J 2 bases, with 12 bases left between them. Per germline, CDR1 LGHNA and CDR2 YSLEER. CDR3 amino acids: CASSPWSGAYEQYF. The DNA of the CDR3 is TGCGCCAGCAGCCCCTGGTCGGGAGCCTACGAGCAGTACTTC.

J is TRBJ1-5 and V is TRBV9; the D is unclear. The CDR3 extends over 14 amino acids. The V end was cut by 0 bases, the J end by 5 bases, with 9 bases between. CDR1 is SGDLS, CDR2 YYNGEE, per germline. CDR3 protein: CASSVDVMDQPQHF. Here the CDR3 DNA reads TGTGCCAGCAGCGTAGATGTCATGGATCAGCCCCAGCATTTT.

The rearrangement uses TRBV30 and TRBJ2-7; D is perhaps TRBD2 (5 bases). The CDR3 contains 11 residues. Germline CDR1 reads GTSNPN; CDR2 reads SVGIG (reference sequence). The DNA for the CDR3 is TGTGCTCACGGAGTCGGGAATGAGCAGTACTTC. It is translated as CAHGVGNEQYF.

This chain connects TRBV5-4 to TRBJ2-1; 7 bases fit TRBD2. The CDR3 runs to 16 residues. The V gene end was trimmed by 4 bases and the J gene end by 0 bases; junction bases not matched to a gene: 7. The germline CDR1 and CDR2 sequences are SGHNT and YYREEE (reference sequence). CDR3 bases: TGTGCCAGCAGCCGCCGTGGCGGGAGCTCCTACAATGAGCAGTTCTTC. Protein: CASSRRGGSSYNEQFF.